Described below is a single TCR beta chain sequence and its context. The repertoire was sequenced with immunoSEQ multiplex PCR; TCRdb's copy has only in-frame clones and lacks some. The table shows approximately 90,000 clones, with about 90% occurring only once. This CDR3 is 15 amino acids long. Per germline, CDR1 SGHRS and CDR2 YFSETQ. Trimming removed 4 bases from V and 0 bases from J, with 13 bases in between. These data are taken from a study of OX40 agonist ivuxolimab in advanced cancers. V and J are TRBV5-1 and TRBJ1-1, with TRBD1 as a possible D gene (5 bases). The TCR sequence derives from an adult with an advanced solid tumor such as melanoma, head and neck, liver or kidney cancer. The material was CD4+ or CD8+ T cells sorted from blood, obtained in a trial of the OX40 agonist ivuxolimab. This CDR3 reads CASSSGTAVNTEAFF. CDR3 in DNA: TGCGCCAGCAGCAGCGGGACGGCTGTGAACACTGAAGCTTTCTTT.